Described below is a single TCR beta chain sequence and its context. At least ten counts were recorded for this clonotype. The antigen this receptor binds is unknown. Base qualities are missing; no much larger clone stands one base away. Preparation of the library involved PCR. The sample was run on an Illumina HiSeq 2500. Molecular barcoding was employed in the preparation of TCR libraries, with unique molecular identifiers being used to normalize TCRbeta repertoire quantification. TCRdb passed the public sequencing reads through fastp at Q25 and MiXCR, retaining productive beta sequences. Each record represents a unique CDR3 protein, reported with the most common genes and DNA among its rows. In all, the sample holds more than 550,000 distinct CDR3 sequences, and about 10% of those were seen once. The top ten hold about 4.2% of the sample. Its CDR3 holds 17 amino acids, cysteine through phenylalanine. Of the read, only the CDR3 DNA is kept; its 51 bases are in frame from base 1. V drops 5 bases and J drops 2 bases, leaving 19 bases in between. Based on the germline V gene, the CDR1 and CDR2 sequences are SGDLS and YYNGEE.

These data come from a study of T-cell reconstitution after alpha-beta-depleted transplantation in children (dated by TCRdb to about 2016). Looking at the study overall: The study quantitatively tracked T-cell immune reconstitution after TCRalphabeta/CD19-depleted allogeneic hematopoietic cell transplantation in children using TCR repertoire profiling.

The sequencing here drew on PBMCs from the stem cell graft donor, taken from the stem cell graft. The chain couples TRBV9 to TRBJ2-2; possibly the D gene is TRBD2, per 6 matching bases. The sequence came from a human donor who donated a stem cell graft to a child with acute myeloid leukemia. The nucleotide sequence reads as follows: TGTGCCAGCAGTGCAGACCGGGACTTCTTTAACACCGGGGAGCTGTTTTTT. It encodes CASSADRDFFNTGELFF.